This entry lists 14 T cell receptor beta chains sequenced from one sample in a study of blood T cells in healthy people across ages. Sample-barcoded 5' priming and a J-beta primer mix drove a second PCR of roughly 6 to 12 cycles. Each CDR3 protein is one row after TCRdb ran MiXCR on the 5' RACE reads. The sample contains 660,000 or so distinct CDR3 sequences, under 70% of which appear only once. The sample taken for sequencing was blood. These TCRs come from a man aged 60-69 years in good health.

This clonotype occurred a few times. The CDR3, as DNA: TGTACCAGCAGCATTCGTTCTCGCCCCGTCCTGACTTTC. This gives the protein CTSSIRSRPVLTF. J is TRBJ2-6 and V is TRBV7-2; unclear D gene. CDR1 SGHTA and CDR2 FQGNSA come from the germline V gene. The CDR3 extends over 13 amino acids. Trimming shortened V by 5 bases and J by 12 bases, and 14 bases separated the two germline ends.

The gene calls are TRBV9 and TRBJ2-5; 7 nucleotides line up with TRBD1. CDR3 length equals 14 residues. CDR1 is SGDLS and CDR2 is YYNGEE in the germline V gene. After removal of 3 bases from V and 3 bases from J, the junction contained 5 bases not matched to a gene. CDR3 bases: TGTGCCAGCAGCGACCCCGGACAGGAAGAGACCCAGTACTTC. Residues: CASSDPGQEETQYF.

This clonotype came up a few times. The chain combines TRBV10-3 with TRBJ2-1, with 8 bases identical to TRBD1. J was trimmed by 4 bases and V by 4 bases; bases with no gene match: 3. The CDR3 runs 14 residues. Per germline, CDR1 ENHRY and CDR2 SYGVKD. DNA of the CDR3: TGTGCCATCAGTGGGGGACAGGAGTACAATGAGCAGTTCTTC. This gives the protein CAISGGQEYNEQFF.

Details on this clonotype: The germline gene is not matched at one end of the junction; a read error may be the cause. CDR3 in DNA: TGCACCAGCAGCCAAGTTTACGGGGGGTCCTCCTACGAGCAGTACTTC. Its protein product is CTSSQVYGGSSYEQYF. This chain uses TRBV4-1 with TRBJ2-7, with 7 bases lining up with TRBD2. Germline V lookup: CDR1 MGHRA, CDR2 YSYEKL. The CDR3 length is 16 residues.

This chain uses TRBV5-1 with TRBJ1-6, with D possibly being TRBD1 (5 bases). This CDR3 has 15 amino acids. V lost 3 bases, J lost 7 bases, and 14 bases lay in between. Germline CDR1 and CDR2: SGHRS and YFSETQ. The CDR3 sequence: CASSSSGRDNSPLHF. CDR3 nucleotides: TGCGCCAGCAGCTCCTCGGGGCGCGACAATTCACCCCTCCACTTT.

The rearrangement uses TRBV20-1 and TRBJ2-5; 10 nucleotides agree with TRBD1. In germline, CDR1 is DFQATT, CDR2 SNEGSKA (reference sequence). The CDR3 is 16 residues long. Trimming removed 6 bases from V and 5 bases from J; junction bases left unmatched: 15. The CDR3 is CSALPRGTGVSETQYF. DNA for the CDR3: TGCAGTGCGCTCCCACGTGGGACAGGGGTCTCGGAGACCCAGTACTTC.

The CDR3 here is CSAPSDRVGYEQYF. Here the CDR3 DNA reads TGCAGTGCCCCCTCGGACAGGGTGGGCTACGAGCAGTACTTC. The chain links TRBV20-1 to TRBJ2-5, with TRBD1 matching over 8 bases. The better agreement between TRBJ2-7 and the DNA end casts doubt on the J call. Germline lookup yields CDR1 DFQATT and CDR2 SNEGSKA (reference sequence). The CDR3 runs to 14 residues.

The rearrangement links TRBV13 to TRBJ1-3, with a weak D call TRBD1 (5 bases). The CDR3 covers 14 residues. Germline CDR1 and CDR2: PRHDT and FYEKMQ (reference sequence). V dropped 5 bases and J dropped 2 bases, with 10 bases sitting between them. CDR3 bases: TGTGCCAGCAGCCTCCGACAGCCTGGAAACACCATATATTTT. Residues: CASSLRQPGNTIYF.

The V call is TRBV20-1, the J call TRBJ1-4; D call uncertain. Germline CDR1 and CDR2: DFQATT and SNEGSKA (reference sequence). Trimming removed 5 bases from V and 0 bases from J, with 7 bases in between. The CDR3 is 13 amino acids. CDR3 protein: CSAARTTNEKLFF. As DNA, the CDR3 is TGCAGTGCTGCCAGGACAACTAATGAAAAACTGTTTTTT.

The chain combines TRBV20-1 with TRBJ1-2; D may be TRBD1 (5 bases). The CDR3 has 12 amino acids. CDR1 DFQATT and CDR2 SNEGSKA come from the germline V gene (reference sequence). The CDR3 DNA is TGCAGCCCAAGGGAGGGGAACTATGGCTACACCTTC. It is translated as CSPREGNYGYTF.

About this clonotype itself: Its ends do not fully match the called genes, so a read error is possible. The gene calls are TRBV12-3 or TRBV12-4 and TRBJ2-1; D may correspond to TRBD1 or TRBD2 (6 bases each). The CDR3 is made up of 13 amino acids. This CDR3 reads CASSFSGGNERFF. The CDR3 bases are TGTGCCAGCAGTTTCTCCGGGGGCAATGAGCGGTTCTTC.

This sequence joins TRBV21-1 and TRBJ2-7. TRBV21-1 is assigned pseudogene status. This CDR3 has 15 residues. The CDR3 coding sequence is TGTGCCAGCAGCAAACTGAGAGGGAACCCCTACGAGCAGTACTTC. This sequence encodes CASSKLRGNPYEQYF.

The J gene is TRBJ1-1, the V gene TRBV5-1; weak D call: TRBD1 (5 bases). CDR1 is SGHRS, CDR2 YFSETQ, per germline. V was pared by 0 bases and J by 0 bases, with 9 bases between. This CDR3 is built from 15 residues. The CDR3 reads CASSLGGLMNTEAFF. The CDR3 DNA sequence: TGCGCCAGCAGCTTGGGGGGACTCATGAACACTGAAGCTTTCTTT.

The sample holds one count of this clonotype. The chain employs TRBV4-1 and TRBJ2-1, with 8 bases lining up with TRBD2. The closer fit of TRBJ2-7 to the DNA end suggests the J call may be wrong. The CDR3 consists of 16 residues. Germline lookup yields CDR1 MGHRA and CDR2 YSYEKL. The CDR3 loop reads CASSQAPAGADNEQYF. The CDR3 DNA follows: TGCGCCAGCAGCCAAGCCCCAGCGGGGGCCGACAATGAGCAGTACTTC.